The clone carrying this T cell receptor beta chain has ten or more counts. Its target is not known. The source of the sample is a study of beta chain features in type 1 diabetes. As for the study in general: The patient and healthy donor groups were comparable for age, gender and cell yields. The examined sorted cells totaled 85 million to 120 million across samples.

Germline assignment: CDR1 SGHDT and CDR2 YYEEEE. The ends were cut back, 1 base at V and 5 bases at J, with 9 bases in the middle. The CDR3 is 13 residues long. Sort purity for all populations was recorded as exceeding 98%. Study-level points and caveats: cDNA sequencing could over-represent cells with high TCR expression. Significant though moderate, a shortening of TCRB CDR3s appeared in all four CD4+ subsets of Type 1 diabetes patients.

The entirety of the isolated RNA underwent reverse transcription, so expressed TCRB transcripts were sequenced. Sequencing used immunoSEQ multiplex PCR; TCRdb keeps in-frame clones, though not all of them. The data contain more than 300,000 clones, 8% to 10% of them seen just once; the ten biggest clones take up about 0.6%. Sequencing input: central memory CD4+ T cells from blood. The J gene is TRBJ2-5, the V gene TRBV5-6; no firm D call. The sequence derives from a man aged 30 to 39 with type 1 diabetes. Here the CDR3 DNA reads TGTGCCAGCAGCTTGCGGAGCGCGGAGACCCAGTACTTC. Translated, it gives CASSLRSAETQYF.